The 22 T cell receptor beta chains below come from one sample, sequenced in a study of breast tumors, draining lymph nodes, adjacent tissues. Breast cancer patients provided tissue from their axillary draining lymph nodes. MiXCR, run by TCRdb on the multiplex PCR reads, gives a single entry per CDR3 protein. Seen here are around 110,000 distinct CDR3 sequences, about 29% observed once, and the top ten hold approximately 5.3%. Sample: axillary lymph node tissue. The receptors stem from a female donor with breast cancer. Some clones in this sample may be carry-over from other donors' samples.

This clonotype was counted many times. J is TRBJ2-7 and V is TRBV30, with a weak D call TRBD2 (6 bases). The CDR3 has 13 residues. The germline gives CDR1 GTSNPN, CDR2 SVGIG (reference sequence). V was trimmed by 4 bases and J by 7 bases, leaving 17 bases between them. CDR3 coding DNA: TGTGCCTGGACCCCGGGACTCCTTCGGGAGCAGTACTTC. Translated: CAWTPGLLREQYF. Full variable domain (outside the CDR3, taken from reference TRBV30 and TRBJ2-7): SQTIHQWPATLVQPVGSPLSLECTVEGTSNPNLYWYRQAAGRGLQLLFYSVGIGQISSEVPQNLSASRPQDRQFILSSKKLLLSDSGFYLCAWTPGLLREQYFGPGTRLTVT.

In its sample, this clonotype was seen many times. The CDR3 is CASSSRTGGSLDTQYF. The CDR3 bases are TGTGCCAGCAGCTCCAGGACAGGGGGCAGTCTAGATACGCAGTATTTT. The chain employs TRBV11-3 and TRBJ2-3, with 11 bases identical to TRBD1. The germline V gene has CDR1 SGHNT and CDR2 YENEEA. Unmatched junction bases numbered 8, after V lost 4 bases and J lost 5 bases. The CDR3 totals 16 residues.

This clonotype has more than one count but fewer than ten. V is TRBV27 and J is TRBJ2-1; D uncertain. This CDR3 contains 14 residues. Trimming shortened V by 6 bases and J by 7 bases, and 16 bases separated the two germline ends. Looked up from germline, CDR1 is MNHEY and CDR2 is SMNVEV (reference sequence). As DNA, the CDR3 is TGTGCCAGCAGCTTCGACTTCTCTGGGAATGAGCAGTTCTTC. Its translation is CASSFDFSGNEQFF.

V is TRBV10-1 and J is TRBJ2-2; the match to TRBD2 covers 14 bases. CDR1 is WNHNN, CDR2 SYGVQD, per germline (reference sequence). The CDR3 has 19 residues. Trimming removed 0 bases from V and 0 bases from J; junction bases left unmatched: 3. The CDR3 sequence: CASSESGLAGGTNTGELFF. The DNA of the CDR3 is TGCGCCAGCAGTGAGTCAGGACTAGCGGGAGGAACGAACACCGGGGAGCTGTTTTTT.

This clonotype was seen ten or more times. The chain couples TRBV11-2 to TRBJ1-4, with TRBD1 as a possible D gene (6 bases). Trimming cost V 4 bases and J 6 bases, with 15 bases left between them. This CDR3 has 15 amino acids. From germline, CDR1 is SGHAT and CDR2 FQNNGV. This CDR3 is CASSSAGAVDEKLFF. For the CDR3, the DNA is TGTGCCAGCAGCTCAGCGGGGGCTGTCGATGAAAAACTGTTTTTT.

Many counts were recorded for this clonotype. The gene calls are TRBV27 and TRBJ1-5; 8 bases line up with TRBD1. J lost 3 bases, V lost 6 bases, and 4 bases had no gene match. The CDR3 contains 14 residues. Per the germline V gene, CDR1 is MNHEY and CDR2 is SMNVEV (reference sequence). The CDR3 reads CASRGQVANQPQHF. CDR3 bases: TGTGCCAGCAGGGGACAGGTGGCCAATCAGCCCCAGCATTTT.

The rearrangement uses TRBV6-2 or TRBV6-3 and TRBJ1-6; 12 nucleotides agree with TRBD1. The J segment lost 4 bases and the V segment lost 5 bases, leaving 15 bases of the junction unmatched. This CDR3 has 20 amino acids. Germline values: CDR1 MNHEY, CDR2 SVGEGT. For the CDR3, the DNA is TGTGCCAGCAGTCGGCATCCATCCGGGACAGGGGGCAGGTATAATTCACCCCTCCACTTT. Amino acid sequence: CASSRHPSGTGGRYNSPLHF.

This clonotype was counted at least ten times. A read error may explain this, as a much larger clone is one base away. The chain links TRBV20-1 to TRBJ2-5; 7 bases align to TRBD1. Losses at the gene ends were 4 bases for V and 7 bases for J; bases not matched to a gene: 12. CDR1 and CDR2 (germline): DFQATT, SNEGSKA (reference sequence). This CDR3 is 14 amino acids long. Here the CDR3 reads CSATRQGVRATQYF. The CDR3 DNA follows: TGCAGTGCTACCAGACAGGGAGTGCGAGCGACCCAGTACTTC.

This clonotype occurred many times. This chain connects TRBV20-1 to TRBJ1-5, with a tentative D call TRBD1 (5 bases). CDR3 length equals 14 residues. Trimming stripped 5 bases from V and 0 bases from J, with 11 bases between. Germline lookup yields CDR1 DFQATT and CDR2 SNEGSKA (reference sequence). This CDR3 is CSAEHRYSNQPQHF. In nucleotides, the CDR3 is TGCAGTGCTGAACACAGGTATAGCAATCAGCCCCAGCATTTT.

Points on this clonotype: Given a much more abundant clone one base away, this may be a read error. The final CDR3 position lacks the conserved phenylalanine or tryptophan, pointing to a likely read error. The chain joins TRBV7-3 to TRBJ2-1; 13 nucleotides line up with TRBD2. Germline CDR1 reads SGHTA; CDR2 reads FQGTGA. The CDR3 totals 17 residues. J gave up 8 bases and V 1 base, and 8 bases lay outside the gene matches. CDR3 nucleotide sequence: TGTGCCAGCAGCTTAATGGGGGGACTAGCGGGAATCCATGAGCAGTTCCTC. Translated, it gives CASSLMGGLAGIHEQFL.

In regard to this clonotype: A much larger clone differs from this one at a single base, so this may be a read error. The chain employs TRBV5-1 and TRBJ1-4, with D unresolved. The CDR3 loop spans 17 amino acids. Per the germline V gene, CDR1 is SGHRS and CDR2 is YFSETQ. As DNA, the CDR3 is TGCGCCAGCAGCTTGGGGCCAGCTCCGTATGATGATGAAAAACTGCTTTTT. The encoded protein is CASSLGPAPYDDEKLLF. Full variable domain (outside the CDR3, taken from reference TRBV5-1 and TRBJ1-4): KAGVTQTPRYLIKTRGQQVTLSCSPISGHRSVSWYQQTPGQGLQFLFEYFSETQRNKGNFPGRFSGRQFSNSRSEMNVSTLELGDSALYLCASSLGPAPYDDEKLLFGSGTQLSVL.

This clonotype came up many times. The genes are TRBV12-3 or TRBV12-4 and TRBJ1-4; 9 nucleotides agree with TRBD1. V lost 5 bases to trimming and J lost 1 base; unmatched junction nucleotides: 2. The CDR3 extends over 15 amino acids. The CDR3 loop reads CASSTGGVTNEKLFF. For the CDR3, the DNA is TGTGCCAGCAGTACAGGGGGCGTAACTAATGAAAAACTGTTTTTT.

This clonotype appeared many times. The chain joins TRBV7-2 to TRBJ2-3; D is uncertain. The germline V gene encodes CDR1 SGHTA and CDR2 FQGNSA. Deletions cut 1 base from V and 2 bases from J, with 10 bases between. The CDR3 has 15 amino acids. CDR3 amino acids: CASSLVDGTTDTQYF. CDR3 bases: TGTGCCAGCAGCTTAGTTGACGGAACCACAGATACGCAGTATTTT.

This clonotype has at least ten counts. It is likely a read error, because the conserved phenylalanine at the end of the CDR3 is missing. The V and J genes are TRBV20-1 and TRBJ2-1; D gene ambiguous. Trimming removed 4 bases at V and 4 bases at J, with 2 bases between. In germline, CDR1 is DFQATT, CDR2 SNEGSKA (reference sequence). The CDR3 loop spans 10 amino acids. The CDR3 nucleotides are TGCAGTGCTATTTACAATGAGCAGTTCTCC. Translated, it gives CSAIYNEQFS.

The J gene is TRBJ2-1, the V gene TRBV18, with 7 bases matching TRBD1. This CDR3 region has 15 residues. CDR1 and CDR2 (germline): KGHSH, LQKENI. The ends lost 3 bases at V and 9 bases at J; junction bases unmatched: 11. The CDR3 is CASSPSRTGDGEQFF. CDR3 DNA: TGTGCCAGCTCACCGTCTCGCACAGGGGACGGTGAGCAGTTCTTC.

V gene TRBV24-1 combines with J gene TRBJ2-2, with D uncertain. The germline V gene encodes CDR1 KGHDR and CDR2 SFDVKD. V was trimmed by 0 bases and J by 2 bases, leaving 9 bases between them. The CDR3 extends over 16 amino acids. Written as DNA, the CDR3 is TGTGCCACCAGTGATTTGTGGGCGATCAACACCGGGGAGCTGTTTTTT. Protein sequence: CATSDLWAINTGELFF.

This clonotype appeared many times. The rearrangement uses TRBV6-1 and TRBJ2-1; D might be TRBD1 (5 bases). This CDR3 spans 11 amino acids. Germline V CDR1 and CDR2: MNHNS, SASEGT. V lost 6 bases to trimming and J lost 7 bases, with 7 bases between them. The DNA of the CDR3 is TGTGCCAGCAGGAAGGGGAATGAGCAGTTCTTC. Protein product: CASRKGNEQFF.

In the case of this clonotype: One end of the junction does not line up with germline, which may come from a read error. This chain links TRBV7-3 with TRBJ1-1; D is possibly TRBD1 (6 bases). The V gene's germline CDR1 is SGHTA and CDR2 FQGTGA. The CDR3 runs 15 residues. The CDR3, as DNA: TGCGCCAGCAGCCCACATTTGGACAGTGTAGCTGAAGCTTTCTTT. Its translation is CASSPHLDSVAEAFF.

This rearrangement joins TRBV29-1 to TRBJ2-2, with a possible D match to TRBD2 (5 bases). The CDR3 has 13 amino acids. Germline V gene data show CDR1 as SQVTM and CDR2 as ANQGSEA. Trimming pared 4 bases from V and 7 bases from J, leaving 13 bases between. Written as DNA, the CDR3 is TGCAGCGTTGGTTGGACTGGGAGCGGGGAGCTGTTTTTT. It yields the protein CSVGWTGSGELFF.

This clonotype was observed many times. The chain couples TRBV5-4 to TRBJ2-1; 7 nucleotides line up with TRBD2. J lost 5 bases, V lost 4 bases, and 12 bases had no gene match. The CDR3 sequence is 16 residues long. CDR1 is SGHNT and CDR2 is YYREEE in the germline V gene (reference sequence). The CDR3 protein is CASSEIAGPPHNEQFF. In nucleotides, the CDR3 is TGTGCCAGCAGCGAAATAGCGGGCCCGCCCCACAATGAGCAGTTCTTC.

The CDR3 DNA reads TGTGCCCCAGCGCGAAATTCACCCCTCCACTTT. Amino acids: CAPARNSPLHF. The rearrangement links TRBV15 to TRBJ1-6; no definite D call. The CDR3 has 11 residues. The V gene's germline CDR1 is LNHNV and CDR2 YYDKDF (reference sequence). V lost 11 bases, J lost 7 bases, and 9 bases lay in between.

The DNA for the CDR3 is TGCAGCGTTGAACCCCGGGACAGGGGGAGAGATACGCAGTATTTT. Its translation is CSVEPRDRGRDTQYF. This chain joins TRBV29-1 and TRBJ2-3, with 11 nucleotides matching TRBD1. Germline CDR1 and CDR2: SQVTM and ANQGSEA. The V segment lost 2 bases and the J segment 5 bases; nucleotides outside the gene matches: 6. The CDR3 contains 15 residues.